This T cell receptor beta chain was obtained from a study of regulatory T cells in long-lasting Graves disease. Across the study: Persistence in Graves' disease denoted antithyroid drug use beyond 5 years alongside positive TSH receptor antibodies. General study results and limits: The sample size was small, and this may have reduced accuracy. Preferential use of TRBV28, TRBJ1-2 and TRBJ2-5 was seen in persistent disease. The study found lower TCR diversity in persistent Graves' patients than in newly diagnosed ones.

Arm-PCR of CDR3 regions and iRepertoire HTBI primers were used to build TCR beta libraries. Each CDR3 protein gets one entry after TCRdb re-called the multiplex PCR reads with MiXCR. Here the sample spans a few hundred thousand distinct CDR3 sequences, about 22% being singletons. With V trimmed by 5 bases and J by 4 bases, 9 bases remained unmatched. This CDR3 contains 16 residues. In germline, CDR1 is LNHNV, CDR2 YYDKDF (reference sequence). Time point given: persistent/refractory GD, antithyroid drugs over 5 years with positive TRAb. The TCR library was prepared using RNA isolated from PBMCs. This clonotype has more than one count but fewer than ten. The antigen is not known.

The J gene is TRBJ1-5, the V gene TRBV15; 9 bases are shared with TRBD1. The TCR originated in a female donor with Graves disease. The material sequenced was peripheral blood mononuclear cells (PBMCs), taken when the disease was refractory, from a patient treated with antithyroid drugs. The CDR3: CATSAGRDRENQPQHF. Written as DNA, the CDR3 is TGTGCCACCAGCGCGGGCCGGGACAGGGAGAATCAGCCCCAGCATTTT.